The present T cell receptor (beta chain) was sequenced within a study of T cell responses to AZD1222 COVID-19 vaccine. Regarding this clone: Its target is unknown.

Method: immunoSEQ multiplex PCR; TCRdb's copy keeps in-frame clones and lacks some. The table has roughly 190,000 clones, roughly nine tenths seen once. General observations from the study: Reports indicate that nearly half of spike-specific TCRs are directed at unmutated variant regions.

The material was peripheral blood, obtained 28 days after the second AZD1222 dose. This sequence originates from an adult who received the AZD1222 COVID-19 vaccine.

CDR3 DNA: TGTGCCAGCAGCTTAGACAGCTCCTACGAGCAGTACTTC. This gives the protein CASSLDSSYEQYF. The rearrangement uses TRBV7-9 and TRBJ2-7, with no clear D. The length of the CDR3 is 13 residues. CDR1 SEHNR and CDR2 FQNEAQ come from the germline V gene (reference sequence). V shed 1 base and J shed 0 bases, with 4 bases lying between them.